The subject of this entry is one T cell receptor beta chain. This record belongs to a study of blood T cell repertoires in COVID-19. For the study at large: Material from acute and convalescent COVID-19 was sourced from the United States, Italy and Spain.

Individuals aged about 18 to 90 years were recruited from fewer than 30 US areas. Cohorts were determined from participant-reported clinical history. The length of the CDR3 is 13 residues. Trimming pared 2 bases from V and 9 bases from J, leaving 11 bases between. Germline V gives CDR1 KGHSH, CDR2 LQKENI. Source study methods: Estimation of nucleated cell counts relied on the amplification of reference gene primers. Assay used: immunoSEQ multiplex PCR; TCRdb lists only in-frame clones, some missing. The V and J calls and clone size come from that table; D and trimming were worked out from the DNA. This table holds under 250,000 clones, around 91% found once.

The material sequenced was PBMCs or T cells enriched from blood (not recorded which). The chain uses TRBV18 and TRBJ2-1; D not certain. The sequence was collected from a woman aged 18-29 years in a cohort exposed to, infected with or recovered from COVID-19 (not recorded which). CDR3 residues: CASSPDNPVEQFF. The CDR3 bases are TGTGCCAGCTCACCAGACAACCCGGTTGAGCAGTTCTTC.